This TCR beta chain is drawn from a study of cytomegalovirus exposure and HLA in healthy donors. V shed 0 bases and J 7 bases; nucleotides not matched to a gene: 0. Germline lookup yields CDR1 SEHNR and CDR2 FQNEAQ (reference sequence). The CDR3 extends over 14 amino acids. Turning to this clone: What it binds is unknown.

A multiplex PCR was run with 60 Vbeta primers and 13 Jbeta primers. Method: immunoSEQ multiplex PCR; TCRdb's copy keeps in-frame clones and lacks some. The sample carries 250,000 to 350,000 clones, 86% recorded once. Whole-study findings and limits: The authors enumerated over 150 TCR beta chains as linked to cytomegalovirus. Earlier analysis found most TCR beta V segments productive about 87% or about 30% of the time.

The chain carries TRBV7-9 and TRBJ1-4; 9 nucleotides match TRBD1. The clonotype originates from a man aged 40-49 years in good health and CMV-seropositive. The source material was PBMCs. CDR3 sequence: CASSLATGGEKLFF. The CDR3 DNA is TGTGCCAGCAGCTTAGCGACAGGGGGTGAAAAACTGTTTTTT.